Listed here are 31 T cell receptor beta chains from one sample, sequenced in a study of blood T cell repertoires in COVID-19. Clones were sequenced by immunoSEQ multiplex PCR, and TCRdb holds only the in-frame ones, with some missing. The table records about 170,000 clones, roughly 85% of them present only once. The sample taken for sequencing was PBMCs or T cells enriched from blood (not recorded which). All receptors derive from a woman aged 65 to 85 in a cohort exposed to, infected with or recovered from COVID-19 (not recorded which).

J is TRBJ1-5 and V is TRBV7-8; D call uncertain. Germline CDR1 SGHVS, CDR2 FQNEAQ. V was cut by 1 base and J by 1 base, with 8 bases left in between. The CDR3 runs 15 residues. In nucleotides, the CDR3 is TGTGCCAGCAGCTTAGGACATTCCAGCAATCAGCCCCAGCATTTT. Translated, it gives CASSLGHSSNQPQHF.

CDR3 residues: CASSYTSGINIQYF. In nucleotides, the CDR3 is TGTGCCAGCAGTTACACCAGTGGCATAAACATTCAGTACTTC. The chain links TRBV6-5 to TRBJ2-4, with D uncertain. V gave up 2 bases and J gave up 6 bases, with 11 bases separating them. Germline V gene sequence: CDR1 MNHEY, CDR2 SVGAGI. The CDR3 spans 14 residues.

The chain uses TRBV28 and TRBJ1-2; tentatively, D is TRBD1 (5 bases). Between the trimmed V and J ends, which lost 6 bases and 4 bases, there was a span of 12 bases. The CDR3 runs to 13 residues. From germline, CDR1 is MDHEN and CDR2 SYDVKM. The chain's CDR3 is CASSPQGTYGYTF. As DNA, the CDR3 is TGTGCCAGCAGCCCCCAGGGTACCTATGGCTACACCTTC.

V is TRBV15 and J is TRBJ1-5; no reliable D call. The CDR3 totals 12 residues. In germline, CDR1 is LNHNV, CDR2 YYDKDF (reference sequence). The germline V and J ends were trimmed by 3 bases and 5 bases, with 5 bases remaining between them. The CDR3 sequence: CATSSPDQPQHF. The CDR3 nucleotides are TGTGCCACCAGCAGCCCCGATCAGCCCCAGCATTTT.

The chain recombines TRBV27 with TRBJ1-2, with 8 bases lining up with TRBD1. The CDR3 has 17 residues. The germline gives CDR1 MNHEY, CDR2 SMNVEV (reference sequence). V shed 3 bases, J shed 3 bases, and the junction held 12 bases outside the gene matches. CDR3 sequence: CASSFYQSTGADYGYTF. CDR3 sequence (DNA): TGTGCCAGCAGTTTCTACCAATCGACAGGGGCGGACTATGGCTACACCTTC.

V is TRBV18 and J is TRBJ2-5, with D uncertain. This CDR3 region has 13 residues. CDR1 and CDR2 (germline): KGHSH, LQKENI. Trimming left V 2 bases short and J 5 bases short, with 9 bases between. CDR3 DNA sequence: TGTGCCAGCTCACCAGCCCAGAGGGAGACCCAGTACTTC. This gives the protein CASSPAQRETQYF. Complete variable domain (other parts from reference TRBV18 and TRBJ2-5): NAGVMQNPRHLVRRRGQEARLRCSPMKGHSHVYWYRQLPEEGLKFMVYLQKENIIDESGMPKERFSAEFPKEGPSILRIQQVVRGDSAAYFCASSPAQRETQYFGPGTRLLVL.

This clone was counted only a few times. The chain couples TRBV4-3 to TRBJ2-7; D is possibly TRBD2 (6 bases). Germline V gene data show CDR1 as LGHNA and CDR2 as YSLEER. V lost 3 bases and J lost 0, with 15 bases in between. This CDR3 has 16 amino acids. In DNA form, the CDR3 reads TGCGCCAGCAGCCACAGTGCTGGCGGGGTCTCCTACGAGCAGTACTTC. Translating it yields CASSHSAGGVSYEQYF.

This clone was picked up a small number of times. CDR3 amino acids: CASSQEGSGVYTDTQYF. CDR3 nucleotides: TGTGCCAGCAGCCAAGAGGGGTCCGGGGTTTACACAGATACGCAGTATTTT. The J gene is TRBJ2-3, the V gene TRBV4-2, with D perhaps TRBD2 (5 bases). Germline CDR1 is LGHNA and CDR2 is YNFKEQ. V lost 0 bases and J 2 bases, leaving 15 bases between the germline ends. The CDR3 contains 17 residues.

The chain carries TRBV19 and TRBJ1-5, with D perhaps TRBD1 (5 bases). Per germline, CDR1 LNHDA and CDR2 SQIVND (reference sequence). Trimming took off 7 bases at V and 0 bases at J, with 22 bases between the two ends. The CDR3 length is 18 residues. Here the CDR3 DNA reads TGTGCCAGTAATAGCCCAGTCAGGGTTGGCTATAGCAATCAGCCCCAGCATTTT. Translated: CASNSPVRVGYSNQPQHF.

This chain links TRBV18 with TRBJ1-1; D is uncertain. Trimming removed 3 bases from V and 5 bases from J, with 19 bases in between. The CDR3 is made up of 16 amino acids. Germline loops: CDR1 KGHSH, CDR2 LQKENI. CDR3 coding DNA: TGTGCCAGCTCACCCGAGGTCGGGGTCGGGCGGACTGAAGCTTTCTTT. Protein: CASSPEVGVGRTEAFF.

This clone was counted many times. The rearrangement joins TRBV3-1 (or the pseudogene TRBV3-2) to TRBJ2-2; D unresolved. The V end lost 0 bases, the J end lost 1 base, and 6 bases lay between the germline ends. Looked up from germline, CDR1 is LGHDT and CDR2 is YNNKEL (reference sequence). This CDR3 is built from 15 residues. Here the CDR3 DNA reads TGTGCCAGCAGCCAAGACGCTAGGAACACCGGGGAGCTGTTTTTT. Residues: CASSQDARNTGELFF.

The gene calls are TRBV11-3 and TRBJ2-2; tentatively, D is TRBD1 (6 bases). Germline V CDR1 and CDR2: SGHNT, YENEEA. The CDR3 totals 14 residues. V shed 5 bases and J shed 5 bases, with 12 bases lying between them. The CDR3 spells CASSTGSWTGELFF. Written as DNA, the CDR3 is TGTGCCAGCAGCACAGGGAGTTGGACCGGGGAGCTGTTTTTT.

This clone was seen a single time. V gene TRBV3-1 (or the pseudogene TRBV3-2) combines with J gene TRBJ1-2; a possible D gene is TRBD1 (6 bases). Trimming pared 0 bases from V and 4 bases from J, leaving 9 bases between. Germline V gene sequence: CDR1 LGHDT, CDR2 YNNKEL (reference sequence). The CDR3 covers 14 residues. The CDR3 DNA reads TGTGCCAGCAGCCAAGAGCGGGGGCCCTATGGCTACACCTTC. This codes for CASSQERGPYGYTF.

This clone is judged medium-sized. The chain carries TRBV6-5 and TRBJ1-2; D not resolved. V lost 8 bases to trimming and J lost 8 bases, with 21 bases between them. CDR3 size: 14 residues. CDR1 MNHEY and CDR2 SVGAGI come from the germline V gene. The CDR3 region has the DNA TGTGCCAGCTGCCGGATGGCAGAGTACGGGGGCTACACCTTC. Protein product: CASCRMAEYGGYTF.

The CDR3 DNA follows: TGTGGAGGACTAGCGGGAATAGAGACCCAGTACTTC. It yields the protein CGGLAGIETQYF. V is TRBV7-3 and J is TRBJ2-5; 12 positions agree with TRBD2. Per germline, CDR1 SGHTA and CDR2 FQGTGA. This CDR3 has 12 residues.

This clone was counted between two and nine times. V and J are TRBV4-3 and TRBJ2-3, with TRBD2 matching 10 bases. This CDR3 has 17 residues. The germline gives CDR1 LGHNA, CDR2 YSLEER. J lost 5 bases, V lost 1 base, and 9 bases had no gene match. CDR3 residues: CASSQGPTSGAGDTQYF. CDR3 bases: TGCGCCAGCAGCCAAGGTCCTACTAGCGGGGCGGGAGATACGCAGTATTTT.

The V gene is TRBV2, the J gene TRBJ2-7, with TRBD2 matching over 12 bases. Germline assignment: CDR1 SNHLY and CDR2 FYNNEI. The CDR3 sequence is 14 residues long. V was clipped by 5 bases and J by 3 bases; unmatched bases: 2. The CDR3 DNA reads TGTGCCAGCAGTAGGACTAGCGGGAACTACGAGCAGTACTTC. This gives the protein CASSRTSGNYEQYF.

This clone appeared a few times. The V call is TRBV24-1, the J call TRBJ1-5; 8 bases map to TRBD1. The CDR3 consists of 11 residues. Unmatched junction bases numbered 3, after V lost 9 bases and J lost 9 bases. From germline, CDR1 is KGHDR and CDR2 SFDVKD. CDR3 sequence: CATGDRGPQHF. The CDR3 bases are TGTGCCACCGGAGACAGGGGGCCCCAGCATTTT.

The rearrangement joins TRBV6-1 to TRBJ2-7; D gene ambiguous. CDR3 length: 15 amino acids. With 1 base removed from V and 3 bases from J, the gap between germline ends came to 13 bases. From germline, CDR1 is MNHNS and CDR2 SASEGT. The CDR3 here is CASSEGHLTLYEQYF. The DNA of the CDR3 is TGTGCCAGCAGTGAAGGACACTTAACTCTCTACGAGCAGTACTTC.

This chain uses TRBV7-8 with TRBJ2-1; D unclear. CDR1 is SGHVS and CDR2 is FQNEAQ in the germline V gene. V was pared by 5 bases and J by 5 bases, with 13 bases between. This CDR3 contains 14 residues. CDR3 amino acids: CASSSSWANNEQFF. CDR3 sequence (DNA): TGTGCCAGCAGCAGTTCTTGGGCCAACAATGAGCAGTTCTTC.

The chain couples TRBV5-1 to TRBJ2-1; perhaps TRBD2 as D (7 bases). CDR3 length: 18 amino acids. V lost 4 bases, J lost 2 bases, and 22 bases lay in between. CDR1 and CDR2 from the germline V gene are SGHRS and YFSETQ. The CDR3 loop reads CASSLLGGRARAYNEQFF. For the CDR3, the DNA is TGCGCCAGCAGCCTCCTAGGGGGGAGGGCCAGGGCCTACAATGAGCAGTTCTTC. Drawing the rest from reference TRBV5-1 and TRBJ2-1, the complete variable domain is KAGVTQTPRYLIKTRGQQVTLSCSPISGHRSVSWYQQTPGQGLQFLFEYFSETQRNKGNFPGRFSGRQFSNSRSEMNVSTLELGDSALYLCASSLLGGRARAYNEQFFGPGTRLTVL.

The CDR3 spells CASSSTGSQPQHF. DNA for the CDR3: TGTGCCAGCAGTTCGACAGGGAGTCAGCCCCAGCATTTT. The rearrangement uses TRBV7-8 and TRBJ1-5, with 7 bases fitting TRBD1. With 6 bases clipped from V and 6 bases from J, the junction kept 5 bases outside the gene matches. Germline V gives CDR1 SGHVS, CDR2 FQNEAQ. The CDR3 has 13 residues.

The chain uses TRBV18 and TRBJ1-3; a possible D gene is TRBD1 (5 bases). V lost 3 bases and J lost 2, with 8 bases in between. There are 14 residues in the CDR3. Per the germline V gene, CDR1 is KGHSH and CDR2 is LQKENI. The CDR3 DNA reads as TGTGCCAGCTCACCCGGGGGTACTGGAAACACCATATATTTT. This gives the protein CASSPGGTGNTIYF.

This clone was counted only a few times. The chain combines TRBV19 with TRBJ2-1; 7 nucleotides agree with TRBD2. The CDR3 covers 18 residues. Per germline, CDR1 LNHDA and CDR2 SQIVND (reference sequence). After removal of 0 bases from V and 3 bases from J, the junction contained 11 bases not matched to a gene. The CDR3 protein is CASSIEGGSSRIYNEQFF. Written as DNA, the CDR3 is TGTGCCAGTAGTATAGAGGGCGGGAGTTCCCGAATCTACAATGAGCAGTTCTTC. Full variable domain (remainder filled in from reference TRBV19 and TRBJ2-1): DGGITQSPKYLFRKEGQNVTLSCEQNLNHDAMYWYRQDPGQGLRLIYYSQIVNDFQKGDIAEGYSVSREKKESFPLTVTSAQKNPTAFYLCASSIEGGSSRIYNEQFFGPGTRLTVL.

The chain couples TRBV7-9 to TRBJ2-1; maybe TRBD1 (6 bases). Trimming stripped 1 base from V and 5 bases from J, with 6 bases between. The CDR3 runs 13 residues. Per germline, CDR1 SEHNR and CDR2 FQNEAQ (reference sequence). This CDR3 reads CASSLGQDNEQFF. CDR3 in DNA: TGTGCCAGCAGCTTAGGACAGGACAATGAGCAGTTCTTC. The complete variable domain, with remaining parts taken from reference TRBV7-9 and TRBJ2-1, reads DTGVSQNPRHKITKRGQNVTFRCDPISEHNRLYWYRQTLGQGPEFLTYFQNEAQLEKSRLLSDRFSAERPKGSFSTLEIQRTEQGDSAMYLCASSLGQDNEQFFGPGTRLTVL.

This clone was detected once. This chain connects TRBV12-3 or TRBV12-4 to TRBJ1-3; D gene uncertain. V lost 3 bases and J 4 bases, leaving 7 bases between the germline ends. CDR3 length: 13 residues. CDR3 coding DNA: TGTGCCAGCAGTTTCGGGGAAGGAAACACCATATATTTT. Amino acid sequence: CASSFGEGNTIYF.

This clone was detected only once. V gene TRBV15 combines with J gene TRBJ2-7; 11 bases line up with TRBD2. The V gene's germline CDR1 is LNHNV and CDR2 YYDKDF (reference sequence). Trimming cost V 0 bases and J 2 bases; bases outside gene matches: 3. The CDR3 contains 16 residues. The CDR3 DNA reads as TGTGCCACCAGCAGAGACATAGCGGGAGGGGCCTACGAGCAGTACTTC. Protein: CATSRDIAGGAYEQYF. Full variable domain (outside the CDR3, taken from reference TRBV15 and TRBJ2-7): DAMVIQNPRYQVTQFGKPVTLSCSQTLNHNVMYWYQQKSSQAPKLLFHYYDKDFNNEADTPDNFQSRRPNTSFCFLDIRSPGLGDTAMYLCATSRDIAGGAYEQYFGPGTRLTVT.

The chain recombines TRBV7-9 with TRBJ1-2; TRBD1 agrees at 12 bases. The CDR3 has 17 residues. Germline V lookup: CDR1 SEHNR, CDR2 FQNEAQ (reference sequence). Unmatched junction bases numbered 11, after V lost 6 bases and J lost 3 bases. CDR3 sequence reads: CASSGDPGTGGHYGYTF. As DNA, the CDR3 is TGTGCCAGCAGTGGTGACCCGGGGACAGGGGGCCACTATGGCTACACCTTC.

The rearrangement links TRBV19 to TRBJ2-1; 10 bases fit TRBD2. With 10 bases clipped from V and 5 bases from J, the junction kept 11 bases outside the gene matches. CDR3 length: 15 residues. Germline lookup yields CDR1 LNHDA and CDR2 SQIVND (reference sequence). The CDR3 spells CATKGGTSVDNEQFF. The CDR3 DNA is TGTGCCACCAAAGGAGGGACTAGCGTTGACAATGAGCAGTTCTTC.

V is TRBV27 and J is TRBJ1-2; no clear D gene. This CDR3 spans 15 amino acids. Deletions cut 2 bases from V and 3 bases from J, with 13 bases between. Germline V gives CDR1 MNHEY, CDR2 SMNVEV (reference sequence). The CDR3 nucleotides are TGTGCCAGCAGTTTAGGTGGGGAGAGGGACTATGGCTACACCTTC. This translates into CASSLGGERDYGYTF.

The rearrangement links TRBV5-4 to TRBJ1-4; D not resolved. V lost 0 bases and J 5 bases, leaving 11 bases between the germline ends. Germline V gene data show CDR1 as SGHNT and CDR2 as YYREEE (reference sequence). The CDR3 is 15 amino acids. CDR3 loop: CASSLDFRGNEKLFF. CDR3 coding DNA: TGTGCCAGCAGCTTGGATTTCCGAGGGAATGAAAAACTGTTTTTT.